The TCR beta chain under discussion was sequenced for a study of regulatory T cells in long-lasting Graves disease. Arm-PCR with iRepertoire HTBI primers amplified the CDR3 regions for these TCR beta libraries. TCRdb re-called the multiplex PCR reads with MiXCR, one entry per CDR3 protein. The sample holds more than 300,000 distinct CDR3 sequences, about 16% seen once. Per germline, CDR1 SGHTA and CDR2 FQGNSA. V lost 6 bases to trimming and J lost 6 bases; unmatched junction nucleotides: 12. CDR3 length: 15 amino acids. In this sample, this clonotype turned up many times. Time point of the sample: newly diagnosed GD, antithyroid drugs for less than 3 months. PBMC RNA served as the TCR library source.

This chain links TRBV7-2 with TRBJ2-3, with 7 bases that match TRBD2. This clonotype was sampled from a female donor with Graves disease. The source material was peripheral blood mononuclear cells (PBMCs), sampled at new diagnosis, from a patient treated with antithyroid drugs. CDR3 sequence (DNA): TGTGCCAGCAGGGCTAGCGGCCTCGAGGGGGATACGCAGTATTTT. It encodes CASRASGLEGDTQYF.